The text below deals with one T cell receptor (beta chain). CDR3 length equals 14 residues. The trim removed 5 bases at V and 7 bases at J, leaving 3 bases unmatched. CDR1 and CDR2 from the germline V gene are WSHSY and SAAADI. The data were obtained in a study of shared clonotypes between healthy human individuals. Study overall: Three CD4 naive, three CD4 memory, two CD8 naive and one CD8 memory plate were used per donor.

Genomic DNA of each subset was evenly split across several immunoSEQ plates. Profiling relied on immunoSEQ multiplex PCR, and the TCRdb table lists in-frame clones only, not all of them. Among roughly 2.5 million clones listed, approximately 94% were seen once. Material for sequencing was naive CD4+ T cells sorted from blood. Sample subset: CD45RA+ positively selected. The source is a young man in good health. This chain joins TRBV10-2 and TRBJ2-1, with TRBD2 matching 12 bases. The CDR3 protein is CASSSGLAGNEQFF. DNA for the CDR3: TGCGCCAGCAGTTCGGGACTAGCGGGTAATGAGCAGTTCTTC.